The present T cell receptor beta chain was sequenced within a study of T cell responses to AZD1222 COVID-19 vaccine. Trimming took 7 bases from V and 2 from J; bases not matched to a gene: 10. CDR3 length equals 14 residues. The germline gives CDR1 SQVTM, CDR2 ANQGSEA. Repertoires were generated with immunoSEQ multiplex PCR, while TCRdb's copy carries only in-frame clones and drops some. The sample contains roughly 160,000 clones, 70% to 90% of which appear only once. The clonotype comes from an adult who received the AZD1222 COVID-19 vaccine. The gene calls are TRBV29-1 and TRBJ2-5, with 7 bases lining up with TRBD2. The material sequenced was peripheral blood, taken 28 days after the second AZD1222 dose. The DNA for the CDR3 is TGCAGCGCGCAAGTTTGGGGGGGACAAGAGACCCAGTACTTC. Protein sequence: CSAQVWGGQETQYF.